The 11 T cell receptor beta chains below all came from one sample that was sequenced in a study of T cell responses to AZD1222 COVID-19 vaccine. Data came from immunoSEQ multiplex PCR; TCRdb stores just in-frame clones and leaves some out. The sample shows around 190,000 clones, 88% of them seen only once. The sample here was peripheral blood, taken on day 0 of AZD1222 vaccination. The receptors derive from an adult in good health.

This clone was recorded a few times. The chain is built from TRBV6-2 or TRBV6-3 and TRBJ1-1; D uncertain. The CDR3 loop spans 15 amino acids. Trimming took 0 bases from V and 4 from J, leaving 12 bases between them. Germline V gene sequence: CDR1 MNHEY, CDR2 SVGEGT. The CDR3 coding sequence is TGTGCCAGCAGTTACTCGAGGTTCGCAGGCACTGAAGCTTTCTTT. It is translated as CASSYSRFAGTEAFF.

The chain recombines TRBV19 with TRBJ1-5; the match to TRBD1 covers 12 bases. The CDR3 runs to 18 residues. Trimming at V came to 8 bases and at J to 6 bases, leaving 17 bases not matched to a gene. CDR1 is LNHDA and CDR2 is SQIVND in the germline V gene (reference sequence). CDR3 residues: CASSTLIGTGGDPQPQHF. The CDR3 bases are TGTGCCAGTTCTACTCTAATCGGGACAGGGGGCGACCCTCAGCCCCAGCATTTT. Full variable domain (outside the CDR3, taken from reference TRBV19 and TRBJ1-5): DGGITQSPKYLFRKEGQNVTLSCEQNLNHDAMYWYRQDPGQGLRLIYYSQIVNDFQKGDIAEGYSVSREKKESFPLTVTSAQKNPTAFYLCASSTLIGTGGDPQPQHFGDGTRLSIL.

The rearrangement joins TRBV5-1 to TRBJ1-6; D may be TRBD1 (5 bases). Germline-derived CDR1 and CDR2 are SGHRS and YFSETQ. The CDR3 spans 14 residues. V lost 6 bases to trimming and J lost 5 bases, with 12 bases between them. Written as DNA, the CDR3 is TGCGCCAGCAAGGGGAGCAAGGATAATTCACCCCTCCACTTT. This translates into CASKGSKDNSPLHF.

This sequence joins TRBV6-4 and TRBJ2-2; 11 nucleotides match TRBD2. V gave up 5 bases and J gave up 5 bases; unmatched junction bases: 4. This CDR3 spans 15 amino acids. The germline V gene encodes CDR1 MRHNA and CDR2 SNTAGT. Here the CDR3 reads CASSSGTSGTGELFF. CDR3 DNA sequence: TGTGCCAGCAGTTCCGGGACTAGCGGAACCGGGGAGCTGTTTTTT.

This chain connects TRBV4-2 to TRBJ2-5; 13 nucleotides agree with TRBD2. The germline CDR1 and CDR2 sequences are LGHNA and YNFKEQ. This CDR3 spans 17 amino acids. V shed 1 base and J 3 bases; nucleotides not matched to a gene: 5. CDR3 DNA sequence: TGTGCCAGCAGCCAAGCCACTAGCGGGGGGGCGAAAGAGACCCAGTACTTC. Its protein product is CASSQATSGGAKETQYF.

This clone was observed a single time. The chain recombines TRBV29-1 with TRBJ2-5; D remains unclear. The V and J ends lost 3 bases and 4 bases respectively, with 6 bases between them. Germline V gene sequence: CDR1 SQVTM, CDR2 ANQGSEA. CDR3 length equals 11 residues. The CDR3 reads CSVDVGETQYF. In nucleotides, the CDR3 is TGCAGCGTTGATGTAGGAGAGACCCAGTACTTC.

This chain links TRBV5-1 with TRBJ1-1; possible D gene TRBD1, 6 bases. This CDR3 is built from 18 residues. The germline V and J ends were trimmed by 2 bases and 1 base, with 21 bases remaining between them. CDR1 and CDR2 (germline): SGHRS, YFSETQ. CDR3 sequence: CASSLPPLGEGENTEAFF. The CDR3 DNA follows: TGCGCCAGCAGCTTACCCCCTCTCGGGGAGGGGGAGAACACTGAAGCTTTCTTT.

This clone was picked up one time. This chain joins TRBV18 and TRBJ1-1, with 7 bases matching TRBD1. J gave up 1 base and V 3 bases, and 2 bases lay outside the gene matches. The germline V gene encodes CDR1 KGHSH and CDR2 LQKENI. The CDR3 has 14 residues. CDR3 in amino acids: CASSPRTGNTEAFF. The CDR3 nucleotides are TGTGCCAGCTCACCTAGGACAGGGAACACTGAAGCTTTCTTT.

V is TRBV27 and J is TRBJ1-2; maybe TRBD1 (5 bases). The CDR3 has 13 residues. Trimming left V 2 bases short and J 7 bases short, with 11 bases between. CDR1 and CDR2 from the germline V gene are MNHEY and SMNVEV (reference sequence). For the CDR3, the DNA is TGTGCCAGCAGTTTAAAACAGGATGGTGGCTACACCTTC. Amino acid sequence: CASSLKQDGGYTF.

The V and J genes are TRBV23-1 and TRBJ2-7, with TRBD1 matching 8 bases. TRBV23-1 is filed as an ORF, its function uncertain. The V segment lost 4 bases and the J segment 2 bases; nucleotides outside the gene matches: 10. This CDR3 spans 16 amino acids. The DNA for the CDR3 is TGCGCCAGCAGTCCCGGAAGGACAGGGTTAGCCTACGAGCAGTACTTC. Protein sequence: CASSPGRTGLAYEQYF.

The chain is built from TRBV3-1 (or the pseudogene TRBV3-2) and TRBJ1-3; a possible D gene is TRBD1 (5 bases). V dropped 3 bases and J dropped 4 bases, with 19 bases sitting between them. Per the germline V gene, CDR1 is LGHDT and CDR2 is YNNKEL (reference sequence). This CDR3 is 17 amino acids long. CDR3 protein: CASSHNSVGTRGNTIYF. The CDR3 nucleotides read TGTGCCAGCAGCCACAACAGTGTGGGGACGCGGGGAAACACCATATATTTT.